Below, one T cell receptor beta chain is given with its context. Its antigen is unidentified. This sample is drawn from a study of cytomegalovirus exposure and HLA in healthy donors. Broader study findings: One variant, a missense change in DCLRE1C, was linked in a later analysis to TCR beta V- and J-gene trimming. Further analysis was carried out later, and it showed several of the most significant clusters appearing linked to common viral pathogens.

The PCR contained 60 Vbeta and 13 Jbeta primers. Repertoires were generated with immunoSEQ multiplex PCR, while TCRdb's copy carries only in-frame clones and drops some. The sample lists some 140,000 clones, approximately 74% seen once, with under 2.5% in the top ten. Germline CDR1 and CDR2: SQVTM and ANQGSEA. The CDR3 is 12 amino acids. The J segment lost 7 bases and the V segment lost 7 bases, leaving 5 bases of the junction unmatched. This chain uses TRBV29-1 with TRBJ2-2, with 8 positions matching TRBD1. This receptor was obtained from a man younger than 40 in good health and CMV-seronegative. The sample comprised PBMCs. The CDR3 loop is CSGQGAGGELFF. CDR3 in DNA: TGCAGCGGCCAGGGGGCGGGCGGGGAGCTGTTTTTT.